A single sample is the source of the 18 T cell receptor beta chains below, sequenced in a study of identical twins. TCRdb independently ran MiXCR on the 5' RACE reads; one entry per CDR3 protein. The sample consists of fewer than 350,000 distinct CDR3 sequences, about 8.1% of them appearing once. These data were likewise used in another study, on yellow fever vaccine responses in identical twins.

Sequencing was performed on memory (CD45RO+) T cells sorted from blood. The receptors were sampled from a woman aged 18-35 years in good health.

This clonotype was seen only a few times. This chain connects TRBV5-4 to TRBJ2-1; 10 bases line up with TRBD2. CDR3 size: 17 residues. CDR1 SGHNT and CDR2 YYREEE come from the germline V gene (reference sequence). V lost 4 bases, J lost 4 bases, and 11 bases stayed unmatched. CDR3 DNA: TGTGCCAGCAGCCTTGGAGCCCTAGCGGGAGCTTACAATGAGCAGTTCTTC. This translates into CASSLGALAGAYNEQFF.

In its sample, this clonotype was seen many times. The chain joins TRBV3-1 to TRBJ2-1; possibly TRBD1 for D (6 bases). Germline assignment: CDR1 LGHDT and CDR2 YNNKEL (reference sequence). The CDR3 covers 11 residues. V was shortened by 6 bases and J by 6 bases, with 6 bases between the two germline ends. This chain's CDR3 is CASRQGNEQFF. DNA of the CDR3: TGTGCCAGCAGACAGGGCAATGAGCAGTTCTTC.

This clonotype occurred many times. The chain couples TRBV6-1 to TRBJ2-2; a weak D match, TRBD2 (5 bases). CDR3 size: 17 residues. Germline-derived CDR1 and CDR2 are MNHNS and SASEGT. Trimming shortened V by 6 bases and J by 2 bases, and 19 bases separated the two germline ends. The DNA for the CDR3 is TGTGCCAGCAGACCAAACACCGGAGGAGTTAACACCGGGGAGCTGTTTTTT. This gives the protein CASRPNTGGVNTGELFF.

This clonotype came up many times. The chain employs TRBV5-1 and TRBJ2-3, with D tentatively TRBD1 or TRBD2 (6 bases each). Germline V gene sequence: CDR1 SGHRS, CDR2 YFSETQ. The CDR3 spans 16 residues. Trimming removed 7 bases from V and 0 bases from J, with 18 bases in between. For the CDR3, the DNA is TGCGCCAGCCGAATCGGGACACTAGCTAGCACAGATACGCAGTATTTT. It is translated as CASRIGTLASTDTQYF.

This clonotype was recorded many times. CDR3 sequence reads: CASSFGQSTDTQYF. CDR3 bases: TGTGCCAGCAGCTTCGGGCAAAGCACAGATACGCAGTATTTT. This chain uses TRBV5-8 with TRBJ2-3, with D unresolved. Germline V gene sequence: CDR1 SGHTS, CDR2 YDEGEE. V was cut by 2 bases and J by 0 bases, with 7 bases left in between. CDR3 length: 14 amino acids.

This clonotype is judged medium-sized. The V and J genes are TRBV5-1 and TRBJ1-5; a possible D gene is TRBD1 (6 bases). CDR1 and CDR2 (germline): SGHRS, YFSETQ. The CDR3 consists of 14 residues. V dropped 1 base and J dropped 5 bases, with 10 bases sitting between them. CDR3 DNA: TGCGCCAGCAGCTTGTTCGGGGGCGATCAGCCCCAGCATTTT. This sequence encodes CASSLFGGDQPQHF.

This clonotype was recorded many times. This chain connects TRBV7-8 to TRBJ2-3; 9 bases align to TRBD2. V trimming: 4 bases; J trimming: 3 bases; junction bases outside the gene matches: 14. CDR1 and CDR2 from the germline V gene are SGHVS and FQNEAQ. The CDR3 is 18 residues long. The chain's CDR3 is CASSSLAGQSMETDTQYF. The CDR3, as DNA: TGTGCCAGCAGCTCCCTAGCGGGACAATCAATGGAGACAGATACGCAGTATTTT.

This clonotype was counted many times. The rearrangement joins TRBV7-6 to TRBJ1-6; perhaps TRBD1 as D (5 bases). The germline V gene encodes CDR1 SGHVS and CDR2 FNYEAQ. The CDR3 has 16 residues. V lost 5 bases, J lost 3 bases, and 14 bases lay in between. CDR3 amino acids: CASSPDGAHYNSPLHF. CDR3 coding DNA: TGTGCCAGCAGCCCAGACGGGGCGCACTATAATTCACCCCTCCACTTT.

This clonotype was observed a handful of times. This chain joins TRBV15 and TRBJ2-5; 8 positions agree with TRBD2. The CDR3 contains 14 residues. The germline V gene has CDR1 LNHNV and CDR2 YYDKDF (reference sequence). Trimming cost V 3 bases and J 9 bases; bases outside gene matches: 9. The CDR3 DNA is TGTGCCACCAGCAGGAGTGGGACTAGGAGTCCCCAGTACTTC. This gives the protein CATSRSGTRSPQYF.

The rearrangement joins TRBV6-1 to TRBJ2-3, with 11 bases matching TRBD1. Germline V lookup: CDR1 MNHNS, CDR2 SASEGT. V lost 11 bases, J lost 4 bases, and 8 bases stayed unmatched. This CDR3 is 14 amino acids long. CDR3: CASSGTGGPDTQYF. The CDR3 DNA sequence: TGTGCCTCCAGTGGGACAGGGGGTCCAGATACGCAGTATTTT.

This clonotype was recorded at least ten times. The chain joins TRBV12-3 or TRBV12-4 to TRBJ1-1; D unclear. Deletions cut 3 bases from V and 1 base from J, with 6 bases between. The CDR3 totals 13 residues. CDR3 DNA sequence: TGTGCCAGCAGTTTCGCTGGGAACACTGAAGCTTTCTTT. Its translation: CASSFAGNTEAFF.

This clonotype turned up a few times. The chain links TRBV9 to TRBJ2-5, with a possible D match to TRBD2 (5 bases). Trimming removed 3 bases at V and 13 bases at J, with 13 bases between. Germline V gives CDR1 SGDLS, CDR2 YYNGEE. The CDR3 contains 11 residues. The CDR3 bases are TGTGCCAGCAGCGGACCCGGGGAGCTGTACTTC. It encodes CASSGPGELYF.

This chain uses TRBV12-3 or TRBV12-4 with TRBJ1-5; D perhaps matches TRBD1 (5 bases). V lost 5 bases to trimming and J lost 6 bases, with 14 bases between them. CDR3 length equals 14 residues. CDR3 sequence (DNA): TGTGCCAGCAGTCCGCGACAGAGCGGTCAGCCCCAGCATTTT. Translated, it gives CASSPRQSGQPQHF.

This clonotype was found a few times. The V and J genes are TRBV20-1 and TRBJ1-1, with 8 bases aligning to TRBD1. The V gene end was trimmed by 3 bases and the J gene end by 0 bases; junction bases not matched to a gene: 6. CDR1 and CDR2 from the germline V gene are DFQATT and SNEGSKA (reference sequence). This CDR3 has 15 residues. CDR3 sequence (DNA): TGCAGTGCTAGGGAGACAGGGGCATTGAACACTGAAGCTTTCTTT. Translated: CSARETGALNTEAFF.

The chain uses TRBV7-9 and TRBJ1-2; 7 bases line up with TRBD1. With 2 bases clipped from V and 3 bases from J, the junction kept 9 bases outside the gene matches. The CDR3 is 16 amino acids. Per germline, CDR1 SEHNR and CDR2 FQNEAQ (reference sequence). CDR3 sequence: CASSLTKGAGYYGYTF. Here the CDR3 DNA reads TGTGCCAGCAGCTTAACGAAGGGGGCTGGTTACTATGGCTACACCTTC.

The table lists this clonotype with a few counts. The chain is built from TRBV7-9 and TRBJ2-3; 11 positions match TRBD2. Trimming at V came to 5 bases and at J to 0 bases, leaving 7 bases not matched to a gene. The CDR3 contains 17 residues. Germline V lookup: CDR1 SEHNR, CDR2 FQNEAQ (reference sequence). CDR3 nucleotides: TGTGCCAGCAGCCCCGCGGTAGCGGGGGGGAGCACAGATACGCAGTATTTT. Translating it yields CASSPAVAGGSTDTQYF.

This clonotype was found a few times. V gene TRBV5-1 combines with J gene TRBJ2-1; 8 bases align to TRBD2. The CDR3 length is 17 residues. J gave up 5 bases and V 1 base, and 11 bases lay outside the gene matches. Germline V lookup: CDR1 SGHRS, CDR2 YFSETQ. The CDR3 bases are TGCGCCAGCAGCTTGAACGGGGGGGGGACCAGGCACAATGAGCAGTTCTTC. Its translation: CASSLNGGGTRHNEQFF. Supplemented by reference TRBV5-1 and TRBJ2-1, the full variable domain reads KAGVTQTPRYLIKTRGQQVTLSCSPISGHRSVSWYQQTPGQGLQFLFEYFSETQRNKGNFPGRFSGRQFSNSRSEMNVSTLELGDSALYLCASSLNGGGTRHNEQFFGPGTRLTVL.

This clonotype has at least ten counts. This chain joins TRBV7-9 and TRBJ2-1, with 8 bases fitting TRBD2. Germline loops: CDR1 SEHNR, CDR2 FQNEAQ (reference sequence). With V trimmed by 6 bases and J by 9 bases, 7 bases remained unmatched. CDR3 length: 13 residues. CDR3 nucleotide sequence: TGTGCCAGCAGTCGGACTAGCCCCGGTGAGCAGTTCTTC. It encodes CASSRTSPGEQFF.